This TCR beta chain is drawn from a study of ipilimumab plus nivolumab after autologous stem cell transplantation. Germline V CDR1 and CDR2: MNHEY, SMNVEV (reference sequence). V was pared by 5 bases and J by 6 bases, with 13 bases between. The CDR3 consists of 13 residues. Assay used: immunoSEQ multiplex PCR; TCRdb lists only in-frame clones, some missing. The table lists 84,000 or so clones, 83% of them singletons. The source material was PBMCs, sampled in a trial of ipilimumab plus nivolumab as post-transplant consolidation. V is TRBV27 and J is TRBJ1-1; D not certain. The TCR sequence derives from a male donor with diffuse large B-cell lymphoma. The CDR3 DNA follows: TGTGCCAGCAGTCGGGCGAAGGGCTCTGAAGCTTTCTTT. Amino acid sequence: CASSRAKGSEAFF.